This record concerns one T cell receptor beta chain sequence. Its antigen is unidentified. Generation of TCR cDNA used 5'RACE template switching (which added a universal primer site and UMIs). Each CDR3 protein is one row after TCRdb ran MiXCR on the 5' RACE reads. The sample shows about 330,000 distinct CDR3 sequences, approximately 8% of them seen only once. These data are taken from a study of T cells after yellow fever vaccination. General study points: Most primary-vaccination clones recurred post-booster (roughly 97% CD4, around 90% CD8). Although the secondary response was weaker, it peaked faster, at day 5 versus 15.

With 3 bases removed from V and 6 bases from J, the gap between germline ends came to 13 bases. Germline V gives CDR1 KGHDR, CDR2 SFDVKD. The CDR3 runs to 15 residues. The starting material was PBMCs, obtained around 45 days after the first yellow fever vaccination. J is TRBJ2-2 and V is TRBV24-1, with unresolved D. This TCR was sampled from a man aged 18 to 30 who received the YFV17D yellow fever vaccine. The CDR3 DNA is TGTGCCACCAGTGATATTGGTCTGCCCCCCGGGGAGCTGTTTTTT. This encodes CATSDIGLPPGELFF.